The rows below give T cell receptor beta chains drawn from one sample of a study of T cells in Graves' hyperthyroidism and ophthalmopathy. TCRdb reprocessed the multiplex PCR reads with MiXCR, giving one entry per CDR3 protein. Of nearly 600,000 distinct CDR3 sequences in the sample, 11% to 15% were seen once. Sequencing was carried out using blood. These receptors were obtained from a woman in her thirties with Graves' hyperthyroidism that later progressed to Graves' ophthalmopathy. CDR3s include the opening cysteine and the closing phenylalanine or tryptophan. Only some rows state a clone size, as once, few, many or a class for expanded clones.

clone size	V gene	J gene	CDR3 protein
few	TRBV6-5	TRBJ1-1	CASSSHAGLGDTEAFF
few	TRBV3-1	TRBJ2-5	CASSQLRETQYF
many	TRBV5-1	TRBJ1-1	CASSSGEAGNTEAFF
.	TRBV18	TRBJ2-2	CASAPPVTGELFF
.	TRBV3-1	TRBJ2-7	CASSRGWVVEQYF
few	TRBV6-2/TRBV6-3	TRBJ2-7	CASSSGRMTYEQYF
.	TRBV27	TRBJ1-5	CGTGPGNQPQHF
.	TRBV28	TRBJ1-2	CASHSRNYGYTF
many	TRBV6-1	TRBJ1-1	CASSSGHMNTEAFF
.	TRBV7-3	TRBJ2-3	CASSLDITDTQYF
many	TRBV19	TRBJ1-2	CASSPDRFNLYGYTF
many	TRBV19	TRBJ2-5	CASSPPGLEETQYF
many	TRBV6-5	TRBJ2-7	CASSYSPYAYEQYF
many	TRBV3-1	TRBJ2-4	CASSQGVWAKNIQYF
many	TRBV2	TRBJ1-5	CASRGGQNQPQHF
many	TRBV3-1	TRBJ2-1	CASSRTGDNEQFF
few	TRBV20-1	TRBJ1-1	CSANIGQNTEAFF
many	TRBV11-3	TRBJ2-2	CASSLAGGAGELFF
many	TRBV12-3/TRBV12-4	TRBJ1-5	CASSLGVSGGLMEPQHF
.	TRBV7-9	TRBJ1-5	CASSAQEDQPQHF
many	TRBV28	TRBJ1-4	CASSLYGTAQNEKLFF
few	TRBV20-1	TRBJ2-7	CSASTGFYEQYF
few	TRBV5-1	TRBJ2-5	CASSLDVGETQYF